This T cell receptor beta chain stems from a study of T cell responses to AZD1222 COVID-19 vaccine. Study observations and caveats: Baseline serology detected seropositivity in only six or seven AZD1222 recipients. Spike-specific TCR breadth and depth rose after two AZD1222 doses. Researchers took repertoire samples only after the peak T cell response had come.

This clone was detected once. Its target is not known. The protocol was immunoSEQ multiplex PCR, while the TCRdb copy is restricted to in-frame clones and leaves out a portion. The repertoire holds roughly 140,000 clones, with around nine tenths as singletons. The CDR3 sequence is 13 residues long. Germline V gives CDR1 MGHDK, CDR2 SYGVNS. V lost 2 bases and J lost 6; bases outside the gene matches: 2. The chain combines TRBV25-1 with TRBJ2-7; TRBD1 agrees at 9 bases. The TCR originated in an adult in good health. This material consisted of peripheral blood, taken on day 0 of AZD1222 vaccination. CDR3 residues: CASSEGTGTEQYF. As DNA, the CDR3 is TGTGCCAGCAGTGAAGGGACAGGGACCGAGCAGTACTTC.